These 22 T cell receptor beta chains were all obtained from the same sample, sequenced in a study of blood T cell repertoires in COVID-19. Sequenced by immunoSEQ multiplex PCR; TCRdb stores in-frame clones only, minus some. Among roughly 140,000 clones listed, more than 75% were seen once. Sample: peripheral blood. The receptors were sampled from a woman aged 45 to 65 with acute or convalescent COVID-19.

The V gene is TRBV9, the J gene TRBJ1-1, with TRBD1 as a possible D gene (5 bases). CDR1 is SGDLS, CDR2 YYNGEE, per germline. CDR3 length equals 14 residues. The ends were cut back, 0 bases at V and 4 bases at J, with 10 bases in the middle. CDR3 sequence reads: CASSVGGVITEAFF. Written as DNA, the CDR3 is TGTGCCAGCAGCGTAGGGGGGGTCATCACTGAAGCTTTCTTT.

This chain uses TRBV6-5 with TRBJ2-3; TRBD1 is a possible D gene (6 bases). Germline V gene data show CDR1 as MNHEY and CDR2 as SVGAGI. The V gene lost 2 bases and the J gene lost 4 bases, with 13 bases spanning the gap. The CDR3 sequence is 15 residues long. This CDR3 reads CASSYQGIRADTQYF. The CDR3 bases are TGTGCCAGCAGTTACCAGGGGATTCGGGCAGATACGCAGTATTTT.

V is TRBV7-9 and J is TRBJ2-3; a possible D gene is TRBD1 (6 bases). The CDR3 has 14 residues. CDR1 is SEHNR and CDR2 is FQNEAQ in the germline V gene (reference sequence). V lost 5 bases, J lost 0 bases, and 9 bases lay in between. The CDR3 here is CASSPGQSTDTQYF. DNA of the CDR3: TGTGCCAGCAGCCCCGGACAGAGCACAGATACGCAGTATTTT.

This chain connects TRBV6-2 or TRBV6-3 to TRBJ1-4; unclear D gene. Per the germline V gene, CDR1 is MNHEY and CDR2 is SVGEGT. The CDR3 has 15 amino acids. Trimming shortened V by 6 bases and J by 1 base, and 12 bases separated the two germline ends. The CDR3 region is CASSTEGGTNEKLFF. DNA of the CDR3: TGTGCCAGCAGCACCGAGGGAGGAACTAATGAAAAACTGTTTTTT.

The chain couples TRBV6-2 or TRBV6-3 to TRBJ1-5; D possibly corresponds to TRBD1 (5 bases). This CDR3 spans 15 amino acids. The germline V and J ends were trimmed by 2 bases and 7 bases, with 15 bases remaining between them. Germline CDR1 reads MNHEY; CDR2 reads SVGEGT. The CDR3 region is CASSYIALQGQPQHF. DNA for the CDR3: TGTGCCAGCAGTTACATCGCCTTGCAGGGACAGCCCCAGCATTTT.

This clone was observed once. V gene TRBV5-1 combines with J gene TRBJ2-7; the D gene is possibly TRBD1 (6 bases). The CDR3 loop spans 14 amino acids. V lost 3 bases to trimming and J lost 10 bases, with 20 bases between them. Germline V CDR1 and CDR2: SGHRS, YFSETQ. CDR3 nucleotides: TGCGCCAGCAGCTGGACAGATCGTACGACATCCCAGTACTTC. Translated, it gives CASSWTDRTTSQYF.

The chain uses TRBV6-2 or TRBV6-3 and TRBJ1-5; perhaps TRBD1 as D (6 bases). Germline V gives CDR1 MNHEY, CDR2 SVGEGT. The CDR3 length is 15 residues. V shed 2 bases and J shed 7 bases, with 15 bases lying between them. CDR3 sequence: CASSYGPTGIQPQHF. The CDR3 DNA is TGTGCCAGCAGTTACGGGCCCACAGGGATACAGCCCCAGCATTTT.

The genes are TRBV7-3 and TRBJ2-3; no firm D call. Germline values: CDR1 SGHTA, CDR2 FQGTGA. The CDR3 has 17 residues. Trimming cost V 1 base and J 0 bases, with 14 bases left between them. The CDR3 nucleotides read TGTGCCAGCAGCTTAAATTCAGGCTTTACTAGCACAGATACGCAGTATTTT. Amino acids: CASSLNSGFTSTDTQYF.

The V call is TRBV11-3, the J call TRBJ2-5; D may be TRBD2 (5 bases). CDR1 and CDR2 from the germline V gene are SGHNT and YENEEA. V gave up 3 bases and J gave up 7 bases, with 15 bases separating them. CDR3 size: 14 residues. The CDR3 DNA reads as TGTGCCAGCAGCTTGGACGGAGGTGCCGCGACCCAGTACTTC. Its translation is CASSLDGGAATQYF.

The V and J genes are TRBV2 and TRBJ2-1, with 9 nucleotides matching TRBD2. Trimming removed 3 bases from V and 5 bases from J; junction bases left unmatched: 5. Germline V gives CDR1 SNHLY, CDR2 FYNNEI. The CDR3 runs 15 residues. The CDR3 sequence: CASSDVASGDNEQFF. The CDR3 DNA sequence: TGTGCCAGCAGTGACGTGGCTAGCGGGGACAATGAGCAGTTCTTC.

This clone was observed a handful of times. V usage is TRBV19 and J usage is TRBJ1-4, with TRBD1 identical over 7 bases. The CDR3 runs to 14 residues. V was pared by 6 bases and J by 0 bases, with 1 base of the junction left unmatched. Germline V CDR1 and CDR2: LNHDA, SQIVND (reference sequence). The CDR3 protein is CASRGTATNEKLFF. CDR3 coding DNA: TGTGCCAGTAGAGGGACAGCAACTAATGAAAAACTGTTTTTT.

The rearrangement links TRBV3-1 (or the pseudogene TRBV3-2) to TRBJ2-3; TRBD2 matches 10 bases. Per the germline V gene, CDR1 is LGHDT and CDR2 is YNNKEL (reference sequence). V lost 0 bases and J lost 2; bases outside the gene matches: 5. The CDR3 loop spans 17 amino acids. The CDR3 DNA sequence: TGTGCCAGCAGCCAAGAGAGGAGCGGGGGGGCCACAGATACGCAGTATTTT. The encoded protein is CASSQERSGGATDTQYF.

The gene calls are TRBV25-1 and TRBJ1-6, with no clear D. Germline lookup yields CDR1 MGHDK and CDR2 SYGVNS. CDR3 size: 16 residues. Deletions cut 3 bases from V and 6 bases from J, with 15 bases between. The CDR3 nucleotides are TGTGCCAGCAGTGACGCCTCGGGGTGGCGTAATTCACCCCTCCACTTT. This codes for CASSDASGWRNSPLHF.

Sample share makes this clone medium-sized. The sample carries other DNA sequences with the same CDR3. J is TRBJ1-5 and V is TRBV28; D is possibly TRBD1 (6 bases). Trimming cost V 3 bases and J 6 bases, with 9 bases left between them. Germline V gene data show CDR1 as MDHEN and CDR2 as SYDVKM. The CDR3 contains 13 residues. CDR3 nucleotides: TGTGCCAGCAGTTTGAGGGGGGGTCAGCCCCAGCATTTT. Translating gives CASSLRGGQPQHF.

This chain joins TRBV5-6 and TRBJ1-1; 7 nucleotides agree with TRBD1. This CDR3 contains 15 residues. Germline V gene sequence: CDR1 SGHDT, CDR2 YYEEEE. Trimming removed 2 bases from V and 5 bases from J; junction bases left unmatched: 9. CDR3: CASSLGDRRWTEAFF. The CDR3 bases are TGTGCCAGCAGCTTAGGGGACAGAAGATGGACTGAAGCTTTCTTT.

The rearrangement links TRBV18 to TRBJ1-2; 10 bases match TRBD1. The CDR3 runs to 16 residues. Germline CDR1 and CDR2: KGHSH and LQKENI. V trimming: 5 bases; J trimming: 0 bases; junction bases outside the gene matches: 6. CDR3 amino acids: CASSSGTGDANYGYTF. The DNA for the CDR3 is TGTGCCAGCTCATCCGGGACAGGGGATGCTAACTATGGCTACACCTTC.

The chain recombines TRBV29-1 with TRBJ1-6; 9 bases fit TRBD1. The CDR3 extends over 13 amino acids. V was pared by 7 bases and J by 11 bases, with 9 bases of the junction left unmatched. Per germline, CDR1 SQVTM and CDR2 ANQGSEA. The CDR3 loop is CSAGDRERTPLHF. CDR3 DNA sequence: TGCAGCGCCGGGGACAGGGAAAGAACACCCCTCCACTTT.

J is TRBJ1-6 and V is TRBV2; 8 bases map to TRBD1. The CDR3 has 15 residues. V trimming: 7 bases; J trimming: 9 bases; junction bases outside the gene matches: 11. Germline V gene data show CDR1 as SNHLY and CDR2 as FYNNEI. CDR3 sequence (DNA): TGTGCCAGCACTCAGGATGGACAGGGAACTTCACCCCTCCACTTT. Translating gives CASTQDGQGTSPLHF.

V and J are TRBV3-1 (or the pseudogene TRBV3-2) and TRBJ1-5; possible D gene TRBD1, 6 bases. The CDR3 extends over 14 amino acids. CDR1 and CDR2 from the germline V gene are LGHDT and YNNKEL (reference sequence). Trimming took off 4 bases at V and 5 bases at J, with 12 bases between the two ends. The CDR3 nucleotides read TGTGCCAGCAGCCGAATACAGGGAGATCAGCCCCAGCATTTT. It specifies CASSRIQGDQPQHF.

The chain is built from TRBV19 and TRBJ2-7; D is possibly TRBD2 (6 bases). The CDR3 runs to 13 residues. The germline V gene encodes CDR1 LNHDA and CDR2 SQIVND (reference sequence). V was trimmed by 8 bases and J by 0 bases, leaving 11 bases between them. CDR3 DNA: TGTGCCAGTGGCGCCGGGAGCTCCTACGAGCAGTACTTC. Protein product: CASGAGSSYEQYF.

This clone has just one count. The J gene is TRBJ1-2, the V gene TRBV28, with D possibly matching TRBD1 (6 bases). Per germline, CDR1 MDHEN and CDR2 SYDVKM. The V and J ends lost 5 bases and 4 bases respectively, with 11 bases between them. CDR3 length: 13 amino acids. The CDR3 DNA reads as TGTGCCAGCAGTCCAACAGGGATCTATGGCTACACCTTC. Amino acid sequence: CASSPTGIYGYTF.

The chain joins TRBV6-5 to TRBJ2-5, with D perhaps TRBD2 (6 bases). Germline assignment: CDR1 MNHEY and CDR2 SVGAGI. Trimming shortened V by 5 bases and J by 5 bases, and 18 bases separated the two germline ends. The CDR3 length is 15 residues. The chain's CDR3 is CASSPERPGRETQYF. CDR3 sequence (DNA): TGTGCCAGCAGTCCCGAACGACCGGGGAGGGAGACCCAGTACTTC.